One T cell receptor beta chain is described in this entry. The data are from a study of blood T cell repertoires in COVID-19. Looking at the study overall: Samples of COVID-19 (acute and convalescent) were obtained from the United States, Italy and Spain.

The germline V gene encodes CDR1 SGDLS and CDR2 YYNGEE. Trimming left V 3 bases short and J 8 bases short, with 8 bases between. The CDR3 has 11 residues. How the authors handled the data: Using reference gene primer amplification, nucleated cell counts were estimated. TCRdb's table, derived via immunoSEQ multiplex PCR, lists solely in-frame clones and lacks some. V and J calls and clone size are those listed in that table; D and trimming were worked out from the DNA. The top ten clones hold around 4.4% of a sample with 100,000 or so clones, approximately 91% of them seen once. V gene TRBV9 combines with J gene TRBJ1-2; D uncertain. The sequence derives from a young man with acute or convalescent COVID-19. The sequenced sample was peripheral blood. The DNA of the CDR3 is TGTGCCAGCAGCGCCCTTCAGGGCTACACCTTC. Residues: CASSALQGYTF.